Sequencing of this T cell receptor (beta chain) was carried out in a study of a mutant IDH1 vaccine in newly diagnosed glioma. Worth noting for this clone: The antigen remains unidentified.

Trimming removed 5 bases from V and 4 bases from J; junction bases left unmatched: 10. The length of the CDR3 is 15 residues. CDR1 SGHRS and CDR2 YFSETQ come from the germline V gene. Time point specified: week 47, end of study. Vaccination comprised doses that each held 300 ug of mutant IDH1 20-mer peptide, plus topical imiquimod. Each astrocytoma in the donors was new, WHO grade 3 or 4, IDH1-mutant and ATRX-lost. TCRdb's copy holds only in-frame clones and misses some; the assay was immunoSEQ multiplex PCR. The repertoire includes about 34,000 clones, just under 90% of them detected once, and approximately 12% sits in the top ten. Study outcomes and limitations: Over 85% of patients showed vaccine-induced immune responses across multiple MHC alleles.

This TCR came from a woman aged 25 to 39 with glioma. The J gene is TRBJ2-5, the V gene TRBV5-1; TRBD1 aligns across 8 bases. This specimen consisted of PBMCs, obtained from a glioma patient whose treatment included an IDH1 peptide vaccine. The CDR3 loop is CASRPGQGARETQYF. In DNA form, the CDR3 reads TGCGCCAGCAGGCCGGGGCAGGGGGCGAGAGAGACCCAGTACTTC.